This entry concerns a single T cell receptor (beta chain). Antigen specificity is unknown. Clones were read by immunoSEQ multiplex PCR, and TCRdb kept only the in-frame ones, dropping some. Here the sample spans 65,000 to 80,000 clones, about nine tenths being singletons. These data are taken from a study of OX40 agonist ivuxolimab in advanced cancers. Overall study context: Patients were infused with ivuxolimab every 2 weeks at 0.01 to 10 mg/kg.

Study-wide results and caveats: CD4+ and CD8+ T cells in blood underwent clonal expansion by week 6 at 0.1 to 3.0 mg/kg. No determination was made of the antigen specificity of the expanded peripheral T cells. Low levels of normalized T-cell clonal expansion also appeared in some nonresponders.

This specimen was CD4+ or CD8+ T cells sorted from blood, taken in a trial of the OX40 agonist ivuxolimab. The receptor's source is an adult with an advanced solid tumor such as melanoma, head and neck, liver or kidney cancer.

The CDR3 reads CASSGDLGYEQFF. CDR3 nucleotide sequence: TGCGCCAGCAGTGGGGACTTAGGGTATGAGCAGTTCTTC. This sequence joins TRBV10-1 and TRBJ2-1; a weak D match, TRBD2 (6 bases). Germline CDR1 reads WNHNN; CDR2 reads SYGVQD (reference sequence). The V gene lost 4 bases and the J gene lost 8 bases, with 12 bases spanning the gap. The CDR3 has 13 residues.